This T cell receptor (beta chain) was profiled in a study of cytomegalovirus exposure and HLA in healthy donors. Findings and caveats of the study: Productive status was seen about 87% or about 30% of the time for most TCR beta V segments in an earlier analysis. Cytomegalovirus association was listed for about 150 TCR beta chains.

Details on this clone: Its specificity is not known.

Donors had nominal health at sampling but likely had unrecorded immune exposures. Use of 60 Vbeta and 13 Jbeta primers characterized the PCR. Under the authors' procedure: Roughly 11 million shared chains were among the about 80 million unique TCR beta chains that a later analysis counted. Assay used: immunoSEQ multiplex PCR; TCRdb lists only in-frame clones, some missing. That table gives V, J and clone size, and the DNA gave D and trimming. The table shows fewer than 250,000 clones, with roughly four fifths occurring only once. The CDR3 has 14 amino acids. CDR1 is MNHEY, CDR2 SVGAGI, per germline. Trimming cost V 5 bases and J 2 bases, with 12 bases left between them.

The J gene is TRBJ1-1, the V gene TRBV6-5, with a tentative D call TRBD1 (6 bases). This sequence originates from a woman aged 30 to 39 in good health and CMV-seropositive. The sample was PBMCs. CDR3: CASSTRQDNTEAFF. The CDR3 DNA reads as TGTGCCAGCAGTACTCGACAGGATAACACTGAAGCTTTCTTT.